The 17 T cell receptor beta chains below all came from one sample that was sequenced in a study of metastatic and nonmetastatic thyroid tumors. TCRdb used MiXCR to call clones anew from the PCR reads. The sample has approximately 21,000 clones, roughly 23% seen once. Each patient came to thyroid surgery without any prior treatment (of any kind). The sample was adjacent normal tissue. The source of these receptors is a female donor with papillary thyroid cancer or a benign thyroid nodule (not recorded which). Some clones in this sample may be carry-over from other donors' samples.

The chain recombines TRBV4-2 with TRBJ1-1, with D unclear. Trimming removed 2 bases at V and 7 bases at J, with 14 bases between. Per the germline V gene, CDR1 is LGHNA and CDR2 is YNFKEQ. This CDR3 is built from 14 residues. The CDR3 nucleotides read TGTGCCAGCAGCCAATGGACGAGTTCCAGTGAAGCTTTCTTT. Translating it yields CASSQWTSSSEAFF.

The chain has TRBV20-1 and TRBJ1-1; D is unclear. Germline loops: CDR1 DFQATT, CDR2 SNEGSKA (reference sequence). The CDR3 sequence is 16 residues long. V lost 0 bases and J 4 bases, leaving 18 bases between the germline ends. The CDR3: CSARDQGRGRLTEAFF. Written as DNA, the CDR3 is TGCAGTGCTAGAGATCAAGGGCGAGGGAGGCTCACTGAAGCTTTCTTT.

This clone is medium-sized by share. This rearrangement joins TRBV28 to TRBJ1-3; D is ambiguous. V lost 5 bases, J lost 0 bases, and 11 bases lay in between. This CDR3 is 15 amino acids long. Germline V gene sequence: CDR1 MDHEN, CDR2 SYDVKM. The CDR3 DNA sequence: TGTGCCAGCAGTCGCCGAGGCCTCTCTGGAAACACCATATATTTT. It is translated as CASSRRGLSGNTIYF. The full variable domain, completed using reference TRBV28 and TRBJ1-3, is DVKVTQSSRYLVKRTGEKVFLECVQDMDHENMFWYRQDPGLGLRLIYFSYDVKMKEKGDIPEGYSVSREKKERFSLILESASTNQTSMYLCASSRRGLSGNTIYFGEGSWLTVV.

In this sample, this clone turned up once. This sequence may be a read error, since a much larger clone differs from it by one base. The chain couples TRBV20-1 to TRBJ2-7, with TRBD1 as a possible D gene (6 bases). V was clipped by 5 bases and J by 6 bases, with 14 bases between them. The CDR3 runs 12 residues. Germline V gene data show CDR1 as DFQATT and CDR2 as SNEGSKA (reference sequence). CDR3 amino acids: CSAGIDRREQYF. CDR3 nucleotide sequence: TGCAGTGCTGGGATAGACAGGCGCGAGCAGTACTTC.

The J gene is TRBJ2-2, the V gene TRBV7-9; D is perhaps TRBD2 (6 bases). The germline CDR1 and CDR2 sequences are SEHNR and FQNEAQ (reference sequence). Trimming took off 1 base at V and 6 bases at J, with 9 bases between the two ends. The CDR3 totals 14 residues. CDR3 region: CASSLVSSAGELFF. Written as DNA, the CDR3 is TGTGCCAGCAGCTTAGTCTCTAGCGCCGGGGAGCTGTTTTTT.

A few counts support this clone. The chain couples TRBV18 to TRBJ2-5; weak D call: TRBD2 (6 bases). The germline V and J ends were trimmed by 3 bases and 4 bases, with 15 bases remaining between them. Germline V CDR1 and CDR2: KGHSH, LQKENI. This CDR3 spans 15 amino acids. The DNA for the CDR3 is TGTGCCAGCTCACCGGCCCTAGCGTCTGGAGAGACCCAGTACTTC. This codes for CASSPALASGETQYF. The variable domain in full, with the rest retrieved from reference TRBV18 and TRBJ2-5, is NAGVMQNPRHLVRRRGQEARLRCSPMKGHSHVYWYRQLPEEGLKFMVYLQKENIIDESGMPKERFSAEFPKEGPSILRIQQVVRGDSAAYFCASSPALASGETQYFGPGTRLLVL.

This clone was observed a handful of times. This chain joins TRBV6-1 and TRBJ1-1; 8 nucleotides match TRBD1. Per germline, CDR1 MNHNS and CDR2 SASEGT. V lost 11 bases, J lost 4 bases, and 12 bases stayed unmatched. The CDR3 runs 14 residues. The CDR3 is CAASGQALATEAFF. CDR3 DNA: TGTGCCGCCTCGGGACAGGCCTTGGCCACTGAAGCTTTCTTT.

This clone was observed at least ten times. V gene TRBV7-9 combines with J gene TRBJ1-1; D ambiguous. CDR1 SEHNR and CDR2 FQNEAQ come from the germline V gene (reference sequence). This CDR3 has 11 residues. V was shortened by 5 bases and J by 8 bases, with 9 bases between the two germline ends. The CDR3 sequence: CASSGSLEAFF. The CDR3 nucleotides are TGTGCCAGCAGCGGTAGTCTAGAAGCTTTCTTT.

This chain links TRBV5-1 with TRBJ2-5; D possibly corresponds to TRBD1 (5 bases). Germline V CDR1 and CDR2: SGHRS, YFSETQ. The CDR3 has 13 amino acids. Trimming pared 4 bases from V and 5 bases from J, leaving 12 bases between. CDR3 nucleotide sequence: TGCGCCAGCAGCCAGGGATGGTTCGAGACCCAGTACTTC. Amino acid sequence: CASSQGWFETQYF.

By proportion, this clone is medium-sized (0.01 to 0.1%). The rearrangement joins TRBV30 to TRBJ2-7; TRBD2 matches 8 bases. CDR1 GTSNPN and CDR2 SVGIG come from the germline V gene (reference sequence). The CDR3 is made up of 12 amino acids. The J segment lost 6 bases and the V segment lost 2 bases, leaving 3 bases of the junction unmatched. For the CDR3, the DNA is TGTGCCTGGAGTAGACTAGCGTCCGAGCAGTACTTC. Encoded protein: CAWSRLASEQYF.

Notes on this clone: The same CDR3 also results from other DNA sequences found in this sample. The chain recombines TRBV2 with TRBJ2-7, with D hard to call. The germline V and J ends were trimmed by 1 base and 3 bases, with 10 bases remaining between them. Germline V lookup: CDR1 SNHLY, CDR2 FYNNEI. The CDR3 consists of 14 residues. The CDR3 nucleotides read TGTGCCAGCAGTGAAGGTGGAACCGGCTACGAGCAGTACTTC. Protein product: CASSEGGTGYEQYF.

This clone ranks as medium-sized (0.01 to 0.1%). The chain has TRBV5-5 and TRBJ2-7; the D gene is possibly TRBD1 (6 bases). The V gene lost 3 bases and the J gene lost 3 bases, with 10 bases spanning the gap. This CDR3 is 13 amino acids long. The germline V gene has CDR1 SGHKS and CDR2 YYEKEE (reference sequence). In nucleotides, the CDR3 is TGTGCCAGCAGCTCAACCAGGGGCTACGAGCAGTACTTC. Its translation is CASSSTRGYEQYF.

This clone is medium-sized. The genes are TRBV5-1 and TRBJ2-1; 7 bases match TRBD2. CDR1 and CDR2 from the germline V gene are SGHRS and YFSETQ. The ends lost 0 bases at V and 8 bases at J; junction bases unmatched: 8. This CDR3 region has 15 residues. In nucleotides, the CDR3 is TGCGCCAGCAGCTTGGATGGCGGGAGCGTGGATGAGCAGTTCTTC. Protein: CASSLDGGSVDEQFF.

About this clone itself: At one of its ends the junction is not consistent with the germline gene, which may arise from a read error. This chain connects TRBV2 to TRBJ1-5, with D unclear. The CDR3 length is 12 residues. Germline CDR1 is SNHLY and CDR2 is FYNNEI. The CDR3: CASSEEFQPQHF. For the CDR3, the DNA is TGTGCCAGCAGTGAAGAGTTTCAGCCCCAACATTTT.

Comments on this clone: The junction does not match germline at one end; this may be a read error. The CDR3 is CANSLLEGVDNEQFF. The CDR3 DNA reads TGCGCCAACAGCCTACTAGAGGGAGTCGACAATGAGCAGTTCTTC. This chain connects TRBV5-1 to TRBJ2-1, with a tentative D call TRBD2 (5 bases). CDR1 SGHRS and CDR2 YFSETQ come from the germline V gene. The CDR3 extends over 15 amino acids.

This clone is labeled as medium-sized (0.01 to 0.1%). This sequence joins TRBV30 and TRBJ1-5; TRBD1 might be the D (5 bases). Trimming took 4 bases from V and 4 from J, leaving 14 bases between them. CDR1 is GTSNPN, CDR2 SVGIG, per germline (reference sequence). The CDR3 contains 14 residues. As DNA, the CDR3 is TGTGCCTGGAAGGCCGGGACTGCGAATCAGCCCCAGCATTTT. Translation gives CAWKAGTANQPQHF.

The chain recombines TRBV6-1 with TRBJ2-5, with D possibly being TRBD1 (5 bases). Germline CDR1 and CDR2: MNHNS and SASEGT. The CDR3 is 19 amino acids. Trimming stripped 7 bases from V and 2 bases from J, with 29 bases between. The CDR3 DNA sequence: TGTGCCAGCATACCGGCCAGGAAAGTATGGGGCGGTTCACAAGAGACCCAGTACTTC. Translated, it gives CASIPARKVWGGSQETQYF.